The 8 T cell receptor beta chains below were found in one sample sequenced in a study of blood T cell repertoires in COVID-19. Some clones are missing from TCRdb's copy, which holds only in-frame ones; the method was immunoSEQ multiplex PCR. The data contain about 250,000 clones, approximately 92% of them seen just once; the ten biggest clones take up roughly 2.5%. The sample taken for sequencing was PBMCs or T cells enriched from blood (not recorded which). Every receptor here comes from a young woman who had recovered from COVID-19.

The genes are TRBV3-1 (or the pseudogene TRBV3-2) and TRBJ2-3; the D gene is possibly TRBD2 (5 bases). CDR1 and CDR2 from the germline V gene are LGHDT and YNNKEL (reference sequence). The V end was cut by 3 bases, the J end by 2 bases, with 9 bases between. This CDR3 spans 14 amino acids. CDR3 coding DNA: TGTGCCAGCAGCCACAGCGGACTCACAGATACGCAGTATTTT. Translation gives CASSHSGLTDTQYF.

This chain uses TRBV6-1 with TRBJ2-5, with 10 bases aligning to TRBD2. Germline trimming cut 2 bases from V and 7 bases from J; bases unmatched to any gene: 13. The length of the CDR3 is 17 residues. In germline, CDR1 is MNHNS, CDR2 SASEGT. Here the CDR3 reads CASSETLGSGGSVTQYF. CDR3 bases: TGTGCCAGCAGTGAAACGTTAGGTAGCGGGGGGAGCGTGACCCAGTACTTC.

This rearrangement joins TRBV2 to TRBJ2-3; 8 bases fit TRBD1. The V segment lost 7 bases and the J segment 6 bases; nucleotides outside the gene matches: 6. Germline V gives CDR1 SNHLY, CDR2 FYNNEI. The CDR3 is 13 amino acids. The CDR3 coding sequence is TGTGCCAGCACTGGACAGGGTTTCGATACGCAGTATTTT. Protein product: CASTGQGFDTQYF. The full variable domain, with the rest looked up from reference TRBV2 and TRBJ2-3, is EPEVTQTPSHQVTQMGQEVILRCVPISNHLYFYWYRQILGQKVEFLVSFYNNEISEKSEIFDDQFSVERPDGSNFTLKIRSTKLEDSAMYFCASTGQGFDTQYFGPGTRLTVL.

In DNA form, the CDR3 reads TGTGCCACCAGCTTTTCGGGGTGGGAATCCAGGGGAACCCAAGAGACCCAGTACTTC. Translated: CATSFSGWESRGTQETQYF. V usage is TRBV24-1 and J usage is TRBJ2-5, with D possibly being TRBD1 (6 bases). V lost 7 bases, J lost 1 base, and 27 bases lay in between. Germline CDR1 and CDR2: KGHDR and SFDVKD. This CDR3 region has 19 residues.

The V and J genes are TRBV12-5 and TRBJ2-3; 8 bases are a match to TRBD2. Losses at the gene ends were 2 bases for V and 3 bases for J; bases not matched to a gene: 4. Germline loops: CDR1 LGHNT, CDR2 FRNRAP. This CDR3 spans 15 amino acids. The CDR3 nucleotides are TGTGCTAGTGGTTTGCGGGGGGGCAGTACAGATACGCAGTATTTT. It encodes CASGLRGGSTDTQYF.

The rearrangement joins TRBV27 to TRBJ1-4, with a weak D call TRBD1 (5 bases). This CDR3 is 16 amino acids long. Germline loops: CDR1 MNHEY, CDR2 SMNVEV (reference sequence). V lost 2 bases and J lost 2, with 12 bases in between. CDR3 sequence (DNA): TGTGCCAGCAGTTTAACCGTAGGGGCTACTAATGAAAAACTGTTTTTT. This translates into CASSLTVGATNEKLFF.

On this clone: Other nucleotide sequences in the sample specify the same CDR3. This rearrangement joins TRBV5-1 to TRBJ1-1, with TRBD1 matching over 7 bases. The CDR3 has 14 residues. V lost 4 bases and J lost 1; bases outside the gene matches: 4. CDR1 and CDR2 from the germline V gene are SGHRS and YFSETQ. CDR3 amino acids: CASSLTGRNTEAFF. The CDR3 coding sequence is TGCGCCAGCAGCCTGACAGGGAGGAACACTGAAGCTTTCTTT. The full variable domain, its missing parts supplied by reference TRBV5-1 and TRBJ1-1, is KAGVTQTPRYLIKTRGQQVTLSCSPISGHRSVSWYQQTPGQGLQFLFEYFSETQRNKGNFPGRFSGRQFSNSRSEMNVSTLELGDSALYLCASSLTGRNTEAFFGQGTRLTVV.

In its sample, this clone was seen once. The junction and the germline gene differ at one end; a read error may be behind it. The genes are TRBV11-2 and TRBJ1-3, with D perhaps matching TRBD1 (6 bases). CDR1 and CDR2 from the germline V gene are SGHAT and FQNNGV. This CDR3 is 16 amino acids long. CDR3 sequence (DNA): TGTACCAGCAGCTTACGGGACAAGAGCTCTGGAAACACCATATATTTT. It translates to CTSSLRDKSSGNTIYF.